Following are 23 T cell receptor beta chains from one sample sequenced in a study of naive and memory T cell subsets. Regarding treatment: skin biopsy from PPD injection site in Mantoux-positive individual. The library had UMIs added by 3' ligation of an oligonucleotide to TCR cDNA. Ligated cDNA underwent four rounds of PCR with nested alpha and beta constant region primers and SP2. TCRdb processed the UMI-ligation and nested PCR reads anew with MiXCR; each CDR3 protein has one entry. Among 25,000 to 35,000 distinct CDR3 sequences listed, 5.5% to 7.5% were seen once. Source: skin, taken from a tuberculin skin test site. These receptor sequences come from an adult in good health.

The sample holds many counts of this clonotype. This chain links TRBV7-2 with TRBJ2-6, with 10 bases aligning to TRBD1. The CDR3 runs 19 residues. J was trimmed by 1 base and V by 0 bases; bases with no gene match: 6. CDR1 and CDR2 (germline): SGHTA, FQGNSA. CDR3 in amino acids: CASSLAGGQGTSGANVLTF. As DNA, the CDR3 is TGTGCCAGCAGCTTAGCGGGGGGACAGGGGACTTCTGGGGCCAACGTCCTGACTTTC.

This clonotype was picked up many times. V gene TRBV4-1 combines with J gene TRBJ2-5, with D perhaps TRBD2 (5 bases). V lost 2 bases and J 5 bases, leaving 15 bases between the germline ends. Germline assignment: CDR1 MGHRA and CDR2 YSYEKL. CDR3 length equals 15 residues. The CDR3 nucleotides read TGCGCCAGCAGCCAAACTAGAGTAGGAGAGGAGACCCAGTACTTC. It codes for CASSQTRVGEETQYF.

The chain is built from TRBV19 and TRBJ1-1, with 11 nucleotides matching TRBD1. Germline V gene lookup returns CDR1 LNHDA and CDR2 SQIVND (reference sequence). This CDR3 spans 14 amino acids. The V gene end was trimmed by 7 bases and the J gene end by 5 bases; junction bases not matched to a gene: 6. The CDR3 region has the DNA TGTGCCAGTATCCTCGGACAGGGGGCGACTGAAGCTTTCTTT. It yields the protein CASILGQGATEAFF.

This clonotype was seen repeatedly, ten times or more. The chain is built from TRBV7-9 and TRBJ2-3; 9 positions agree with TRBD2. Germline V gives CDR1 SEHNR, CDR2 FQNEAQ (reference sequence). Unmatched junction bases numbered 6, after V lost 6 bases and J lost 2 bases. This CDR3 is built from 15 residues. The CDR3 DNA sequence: TGTGCCAGCAGACTGGCGGGGGGGCACACAGATACGCAGTATTTT. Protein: CASRLAGGHTDTQYF. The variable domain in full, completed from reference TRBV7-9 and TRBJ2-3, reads DTGVSQNPRHKITKRGQNVTFRCDPISEHNRLYWYRQTLGQGPEFLTYFQNEAQLEKSRLLSDRFSAERPKGSFSTLEIQRTEQGDSAMYLCASRLAGGHTDTQYFGPGTRLTVL.

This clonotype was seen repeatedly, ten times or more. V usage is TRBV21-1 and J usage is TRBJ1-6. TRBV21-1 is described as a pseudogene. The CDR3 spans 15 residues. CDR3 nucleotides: TGTGCCAGCAGCACCTCGCGGAAAACAAATTCACCCCTCCACTTT. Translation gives CASSTSRKTNSPLHF.

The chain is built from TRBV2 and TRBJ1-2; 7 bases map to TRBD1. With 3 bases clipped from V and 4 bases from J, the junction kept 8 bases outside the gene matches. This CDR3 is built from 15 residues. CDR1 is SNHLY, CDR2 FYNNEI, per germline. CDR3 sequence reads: CASSDEGAPAYGYTF. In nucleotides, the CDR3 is TGTGCCAGCAGTGATGAGGGGGCGCCTGCCTATGGCTACACCTTC.

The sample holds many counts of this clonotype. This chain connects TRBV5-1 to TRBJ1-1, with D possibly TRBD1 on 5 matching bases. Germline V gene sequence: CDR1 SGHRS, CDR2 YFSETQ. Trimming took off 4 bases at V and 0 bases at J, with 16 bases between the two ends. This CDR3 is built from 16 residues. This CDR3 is CASSGYQDSLNTEAFF. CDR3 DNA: TGCGCCAGCAGCGGGTACCAAGACAGCTTGAACACTGAAGCTTTCTTT.

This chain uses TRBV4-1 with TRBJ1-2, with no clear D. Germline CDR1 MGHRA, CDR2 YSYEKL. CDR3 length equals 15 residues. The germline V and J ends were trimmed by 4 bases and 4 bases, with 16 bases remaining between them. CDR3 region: CASSRQEGTAYGYTF. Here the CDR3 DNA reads TGCGCCAGCAGCCGTCAAGAGGGTACAGCCTATGGCTACACCTTC.

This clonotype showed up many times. The CDR3 bases are TGTGCCAGTAGTATAGGGCCGGACTCTGGGGCCAACGTCCTGACTTTC. This translates into CASSIGPDSGANVLTF. The rearrangement links TRBV19 to TRBJ2-6; no clear D gene. Between the trimmed V and J ends, which lost 1 base and 0 bases, there was a span of 7 bases. The V gene's germline CDR1 is LNHDA and CDR2 SQIVND (reference sequence). This CDR3 region has 16 residues. Supplemented by reference TRBV19 and TRBJ2-6, the full variable domain reads DGGITQSPKYLFRKEGQNVTLSCEQNLNHDAMYWYRQDPGQGLRLIYYSQIVNDFQKGDIAEGYSVSREKKESFPLTVTSAQKNPTAFYLCASSIGPDSGANVLTFGAGSRLTVL.

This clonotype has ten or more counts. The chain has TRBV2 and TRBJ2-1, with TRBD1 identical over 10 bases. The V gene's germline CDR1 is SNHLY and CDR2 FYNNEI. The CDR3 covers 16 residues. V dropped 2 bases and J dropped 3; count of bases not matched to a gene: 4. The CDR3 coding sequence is TGTGCCAGCAGTGAACCCGACAGGGGGCTCTACAATGAGCAGTTCTTC. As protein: CASSEPDRGLYNEQFF.

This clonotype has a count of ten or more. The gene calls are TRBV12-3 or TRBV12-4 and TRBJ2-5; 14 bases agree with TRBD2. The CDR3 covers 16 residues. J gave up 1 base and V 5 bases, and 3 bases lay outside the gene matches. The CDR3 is CASSLGTSGGQETQYF. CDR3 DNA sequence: TGTGCCAGCAGTCTCGGGACTAGCGGGGGCCAAGAGACCCAGTACTTC.

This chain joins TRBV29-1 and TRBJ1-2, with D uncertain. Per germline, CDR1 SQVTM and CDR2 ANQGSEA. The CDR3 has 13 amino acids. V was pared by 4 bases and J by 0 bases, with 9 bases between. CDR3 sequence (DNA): TGCAGCGTTGCCTCCCAGCCTAACTATGGCTACACCTTC. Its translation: CSVASQPNYGYTF.

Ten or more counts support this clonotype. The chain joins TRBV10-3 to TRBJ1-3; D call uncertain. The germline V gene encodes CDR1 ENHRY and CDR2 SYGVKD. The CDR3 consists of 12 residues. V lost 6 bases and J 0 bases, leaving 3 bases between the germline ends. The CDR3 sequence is CAISDSGNTIYF. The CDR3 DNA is TGTGCCATCAGCGACTCTGGAAACACCATATATTTT.

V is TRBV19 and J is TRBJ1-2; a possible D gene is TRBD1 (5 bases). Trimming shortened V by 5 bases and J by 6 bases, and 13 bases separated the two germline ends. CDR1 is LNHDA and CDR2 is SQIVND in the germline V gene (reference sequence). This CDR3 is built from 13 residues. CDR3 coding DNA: TGTGCCAGTAGTGTCGGCAGGGAGAATGGCTACACCTTC. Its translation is CASSVGRENGYTF.

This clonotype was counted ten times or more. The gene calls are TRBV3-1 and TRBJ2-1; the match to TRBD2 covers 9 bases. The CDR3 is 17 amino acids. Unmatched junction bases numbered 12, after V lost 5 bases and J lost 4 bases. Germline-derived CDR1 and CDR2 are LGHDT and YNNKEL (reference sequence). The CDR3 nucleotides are TGTGCCAGCAGCTCTACTTTAGCGGGGGATACATACAATGAGCAGTTCTTC. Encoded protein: CASSSTLAGDTYNEQFF.

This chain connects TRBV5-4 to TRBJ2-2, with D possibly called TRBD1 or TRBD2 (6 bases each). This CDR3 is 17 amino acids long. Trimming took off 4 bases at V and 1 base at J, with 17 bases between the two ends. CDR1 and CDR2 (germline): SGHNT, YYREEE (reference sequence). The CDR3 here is CASSPLGEGGNTGELFF. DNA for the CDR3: TGTGCCAGCAGCCCACTGGGTGAGGGGGGGAACACCGGGGAGCTGTTTTTT.

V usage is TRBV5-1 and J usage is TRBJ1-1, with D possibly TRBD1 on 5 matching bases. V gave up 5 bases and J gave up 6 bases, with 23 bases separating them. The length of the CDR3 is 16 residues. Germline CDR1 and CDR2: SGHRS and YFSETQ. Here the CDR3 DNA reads TGCGCCAGCAGTTCATTGGGTGGCAGGGCAGGCGCTGAAGCTTTCTTT. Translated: CASSSLGGRAGAEAFF.

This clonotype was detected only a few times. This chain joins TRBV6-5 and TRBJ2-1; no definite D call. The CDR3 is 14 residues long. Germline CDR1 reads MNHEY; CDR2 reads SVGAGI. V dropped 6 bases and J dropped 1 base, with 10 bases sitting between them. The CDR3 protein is CASRISSSYNEQFF. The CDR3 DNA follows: TGTGCCAGCAGAATTAGTAGTTCCTACAATGAGCAGTTCTTC.

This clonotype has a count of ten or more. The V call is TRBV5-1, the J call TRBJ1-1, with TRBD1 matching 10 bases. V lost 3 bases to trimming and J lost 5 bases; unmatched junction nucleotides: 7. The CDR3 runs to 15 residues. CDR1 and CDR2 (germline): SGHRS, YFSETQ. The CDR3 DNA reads TGCGCCAGCAGCTCCCAGACAGGGGGCTGGACTGAAGCTTTCTTT. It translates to CASSSQTGGWTEAFF.

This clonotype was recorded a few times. The CDR3 is CASRGQGQETQYF. Here the CDR3 DNA reads TGTGCCAGTAGAGGACAGGGACAAGAGACCCAGTACTTC. V is TRBV19 and J is TRBJ2-5; 8 positions match TRBD1. The germline V gene encodes CDR1 LNHDA and CDR2 SQIVND (reference sequence). The CDR3 runs to 13 residues. J lost 2 bases, V lost 6 bases, and 2 bases had no gene match.

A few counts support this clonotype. The CDR3 DNA reads TGTGCCAGCTCATACGGGGGTCCCTACGAGCAGTACTTC. It specifies CASSYGGPYEQYF. The chain couples TRBV18 to TRBJ2-7, with D perhaps matching TRBD2 (6 bases). V was clipped by 5 bases and J by 2 bases, with 10 bases between them. CDR3 size: 13 residues. Germline-derived CDR1 and CDR2 are KGHSH and LQKENI.

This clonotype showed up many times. The CDR3 nucleotides read TGCAGTGCTTCAAGGGGGGATACGCAGTATTTT. It encodes CSASRGDTQYF. V gene TRBV20-1 combines with J gene TRBJ2-3; tentatively, D is TRBD1 (6 bases). The germline gives CDR1 DFQATT, CDR2 SNEGSKA (reference sequence). The ends were cut back, 5 bases at V and 6 bases at J, with 9 bases in the middle. The CDR3 runs 11 residues.

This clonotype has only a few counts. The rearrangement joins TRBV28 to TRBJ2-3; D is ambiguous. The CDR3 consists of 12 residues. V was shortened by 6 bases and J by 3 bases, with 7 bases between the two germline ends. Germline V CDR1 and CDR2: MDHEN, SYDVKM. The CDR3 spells CASRDPTDTQYF. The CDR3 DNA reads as TGTGCCAGCAGAGACCCGACAGATACGCAGTATTTT.